The clone carrying this T cell receptor beta chain appeared a few times. Profiling relied on immunoSEQ multiplex PCR, and the TCRdb table lists in-frame clones only, not all of them. Of 180,000 or so clones listed, 65% to 80% are singletons. This entry is derived from a study of blood T cell repertoires in COVID-19. Study at large: From the United States, Italy and Spain came samples of acute and convalescent COVID-19.

The CDR3 runs 13 residues. The V gene end was trimmed by 5 bases and the J gene end by 4 bases; junction bases not matched to a gene: 1. Germline V gives CDR1 MNHEY, CDR2 SMNVEV (reference sequence). The source is a man aged 50 to 60 who had recovered from COVID-19. V is TRBV27 and J is TRBJ2-2, with 7 bases aligning to TRBD1. The sample consisted of peripheral blood. CDR3: CASSNRGTGELFF. In DNA, the CDR3 is TGTGCCAGCAGTAACAGGGGCACCGGGGAGCTGTTTTTT.